This T cell receptor beta chain was obtained from a study of shared clonotypes between healthy human individuals. General study findings and limits: The naive CD4 repertoires of several donors were compared, and around 5.1% of clonotypes were shared. Measured sharing among donors was expected to vary with sequencing depth. What naive subsets generally showed was a larger estimated richness than memory subsets showed.

It was across several immunoSEQ plates that each subset's genomic DNA was evenly split. The repertoire was sequenced with immunoSEQ multiplex PCR; TCRdb's copy has only in-frame clones and lacks some. The sample has roughly 660,000 clones, around 91% seen once. As to this clone: The antigen is undetermined.

The CDR3 is 14 residues long. Trimming stripped 5 bases from V and 5 bases from J, with 15 bases between. The germline V gene has CDR1 SGHAT and CDR2 FQNNGV. The chain couples TRBV11-2 to TRBJ2-5; D uncertain. Sequenced: memory CD8+ T cells from PBMCs. Described subset: CD45RO+ cells pooled with CCR7-negative TemRA cells. This TCR derives from a man between 18 and 29 years old in good health. Some clones in this sample may be carry-over from other donors' samples. As DNA, the CDR3 is TGTGCCAGCAGCCCTTCGACACCCGAGGAGACCCAGTACTTC. Amino acids: CASSPSTPEETQYF.